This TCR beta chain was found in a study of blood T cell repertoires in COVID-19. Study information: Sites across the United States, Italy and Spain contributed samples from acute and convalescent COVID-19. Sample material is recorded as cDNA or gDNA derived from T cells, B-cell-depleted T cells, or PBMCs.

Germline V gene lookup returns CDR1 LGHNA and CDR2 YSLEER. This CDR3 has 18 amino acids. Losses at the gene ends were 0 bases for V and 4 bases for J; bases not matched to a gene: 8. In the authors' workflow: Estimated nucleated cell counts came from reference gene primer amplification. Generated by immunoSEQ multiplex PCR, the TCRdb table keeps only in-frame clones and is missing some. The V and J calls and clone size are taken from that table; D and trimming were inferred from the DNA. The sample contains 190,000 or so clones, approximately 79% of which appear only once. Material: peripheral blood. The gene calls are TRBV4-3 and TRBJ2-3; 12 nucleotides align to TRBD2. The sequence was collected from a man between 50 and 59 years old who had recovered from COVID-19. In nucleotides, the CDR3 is TGCGCCAGCAGCCAAGATGGTCGACTAGCGGGAGATTCAGATACGCAGTATTTT. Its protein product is CASSQDGRLAGDSDTQYF.